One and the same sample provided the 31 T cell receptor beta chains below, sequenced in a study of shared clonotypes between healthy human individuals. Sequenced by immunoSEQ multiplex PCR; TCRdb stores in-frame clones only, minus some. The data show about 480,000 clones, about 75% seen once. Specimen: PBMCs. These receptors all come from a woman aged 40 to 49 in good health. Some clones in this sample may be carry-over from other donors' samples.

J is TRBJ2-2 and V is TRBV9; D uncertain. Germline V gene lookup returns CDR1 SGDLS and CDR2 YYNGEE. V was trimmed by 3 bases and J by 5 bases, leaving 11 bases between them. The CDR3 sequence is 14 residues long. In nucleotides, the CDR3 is TGTGCCAGCAGCGCCGCCCAATCAACCGGGGAGCTGTTTTTT. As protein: CASSAAQSTGELFF.

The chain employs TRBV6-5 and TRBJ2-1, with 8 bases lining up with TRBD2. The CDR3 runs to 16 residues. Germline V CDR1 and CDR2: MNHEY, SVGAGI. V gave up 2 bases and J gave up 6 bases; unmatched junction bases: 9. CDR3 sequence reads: CASSYAGSGGPNEQFF. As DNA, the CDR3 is TGTGCCAGCAGTTACGCCGGATCGGGAGGGCCCAATGAGCAGTTCTTC.

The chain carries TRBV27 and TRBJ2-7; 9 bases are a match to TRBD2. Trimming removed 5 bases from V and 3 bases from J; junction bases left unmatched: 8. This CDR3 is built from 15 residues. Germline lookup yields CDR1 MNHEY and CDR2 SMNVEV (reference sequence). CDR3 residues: CASSVAGVPLYEQYF. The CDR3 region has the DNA TGTGCCAGCAGTGTAGCGGGAGTGCCTCTCTACGAGCAGTACTTC.

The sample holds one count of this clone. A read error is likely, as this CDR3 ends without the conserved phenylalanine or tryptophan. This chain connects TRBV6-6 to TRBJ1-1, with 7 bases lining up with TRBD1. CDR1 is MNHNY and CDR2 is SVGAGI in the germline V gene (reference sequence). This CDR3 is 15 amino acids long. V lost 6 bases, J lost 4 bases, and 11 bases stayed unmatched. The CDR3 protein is CASSHHTGVGTEAFL. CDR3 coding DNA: TGTGCCAGCAGCCACCATACAGGGGTGGGCACTGAAGCTTTCCTT.

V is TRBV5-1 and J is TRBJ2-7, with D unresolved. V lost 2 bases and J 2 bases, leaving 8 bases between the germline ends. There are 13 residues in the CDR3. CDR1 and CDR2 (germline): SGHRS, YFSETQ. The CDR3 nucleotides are TGCGCCAGCAGCTTCACGGGCCCCTACGAGCAGTACTTC. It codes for CASSFTGPYEQYF.

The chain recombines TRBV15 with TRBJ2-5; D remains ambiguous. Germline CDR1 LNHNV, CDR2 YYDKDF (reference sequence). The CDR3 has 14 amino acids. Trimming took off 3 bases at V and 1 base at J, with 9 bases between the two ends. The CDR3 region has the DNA TGTGCCACCAGCAGGTTAGAAACCCAAGAGACCCAGTACTTC. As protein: CATSRLETQETQYF.

The CDR3 sequence is CASSFRLAGSSSTDTQYF. The CDR3 bases are TGTGCCAGCAGCTTTAGACTAGCGGGATCCTCTAGCACAGATACGCAGTATTTT. The chain links TRBV5-4 to TRBJ2-3, with 11 bases identical to TRBD2. J gave up 0 bases and V 2 bases, and 8 bases lay outside the gene matches. Germline V gene lookup returns CDR1 SGHNT and CDR2 YYREEE (reference sequence). The CDR3 runs 18 residues.

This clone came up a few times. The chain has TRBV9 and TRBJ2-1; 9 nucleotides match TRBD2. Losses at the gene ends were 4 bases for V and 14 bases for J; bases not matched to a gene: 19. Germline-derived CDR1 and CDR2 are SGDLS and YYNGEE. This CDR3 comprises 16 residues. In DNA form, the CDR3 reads TGTGCCAGCAGCCCCACCCTAGGGGGGCTAGCGGGATTAAAGTTCTTC. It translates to CASSPTLGGLAGLKFF.

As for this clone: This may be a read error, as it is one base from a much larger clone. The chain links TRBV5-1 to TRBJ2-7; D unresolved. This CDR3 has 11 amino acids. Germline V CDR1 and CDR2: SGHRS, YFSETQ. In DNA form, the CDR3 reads TGCACCAGCAGCTTAAACTACGAGCAGTACTTC. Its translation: CTSSLNYEQYF.

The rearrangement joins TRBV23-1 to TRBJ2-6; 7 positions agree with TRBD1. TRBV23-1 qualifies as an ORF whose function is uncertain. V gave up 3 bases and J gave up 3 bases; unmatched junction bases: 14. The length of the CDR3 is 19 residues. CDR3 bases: TGCGCCAGCAGTCACCCTGCTCCGGGACAGATTTATGGGGCCAACGTCCTGACTTTC. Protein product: CASSHPAPGQIYGANVLTF.

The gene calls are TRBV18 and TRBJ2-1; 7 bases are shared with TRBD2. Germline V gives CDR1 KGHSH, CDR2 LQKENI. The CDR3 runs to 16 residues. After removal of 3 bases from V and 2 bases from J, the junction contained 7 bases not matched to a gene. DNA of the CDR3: TGTGCCAGCTCACCGAGACTAGCAACGACCTACAATGAGCAGTTCTTC. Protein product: CASSPRLATTYNEQFF.

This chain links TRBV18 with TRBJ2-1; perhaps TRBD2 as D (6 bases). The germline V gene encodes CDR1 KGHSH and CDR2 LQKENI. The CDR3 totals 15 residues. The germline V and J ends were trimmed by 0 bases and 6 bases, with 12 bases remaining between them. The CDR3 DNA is TGTGCCAGCTCACCACCAACGCTCGGGGGCAATGAGCAGTTCTTC. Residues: CASSPPTLGGNEQFF.

The DNA of the CDR3 is TGTGCCAGCAGCTCGGGACTAGCGGGAGACGTAACCTACAATGAGCAGTTCTTC. Amino acids: CASSSGLAGDVTYNEQFF. The gene calls are TRBV7-8 and TRBJ2-1; 14 nucleotides agree with TRBD2. V shed 4 bases and J 2 bases; nucleotides not matched to a gene: 7. The CDR3 covers 18 residues. The germline CDR1 and CDR2 sequences are SGHVS and FQNEAQ.

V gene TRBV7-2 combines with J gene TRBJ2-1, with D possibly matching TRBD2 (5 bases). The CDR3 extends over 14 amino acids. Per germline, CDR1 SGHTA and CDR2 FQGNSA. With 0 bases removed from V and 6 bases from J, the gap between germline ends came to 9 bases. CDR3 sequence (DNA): TGTGCCAGCAGCTTAGCCCTAGCCCGCAATGAGCAGTTCTTC. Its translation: CASSLALARNEQFF.

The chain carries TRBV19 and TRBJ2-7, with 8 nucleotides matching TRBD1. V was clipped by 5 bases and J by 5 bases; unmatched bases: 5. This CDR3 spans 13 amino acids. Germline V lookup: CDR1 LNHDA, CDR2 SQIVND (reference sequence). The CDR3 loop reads CASSYSDRDEQYF. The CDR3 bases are TGTGCCAGTAGTTACTCGGACAGGGACGAGCAGTACTTC.

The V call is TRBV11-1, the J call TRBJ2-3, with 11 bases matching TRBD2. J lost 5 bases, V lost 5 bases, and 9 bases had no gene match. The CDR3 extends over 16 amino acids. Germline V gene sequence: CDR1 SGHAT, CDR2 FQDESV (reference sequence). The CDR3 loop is CASSGRLAGRVDTQYF. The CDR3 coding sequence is TGTGCCAGCAGCGGCCGACTAGCGGGAAGGGTAGATACGCAGTATTTT.

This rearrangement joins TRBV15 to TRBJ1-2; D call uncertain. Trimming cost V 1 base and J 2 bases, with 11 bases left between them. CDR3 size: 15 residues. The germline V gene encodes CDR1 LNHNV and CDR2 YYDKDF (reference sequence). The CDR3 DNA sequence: TGTGCCACCAGCAGAGTAGTACAAAAAAACTATGGCTACACCTTC. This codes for CATSRVVQKNYGYTF.

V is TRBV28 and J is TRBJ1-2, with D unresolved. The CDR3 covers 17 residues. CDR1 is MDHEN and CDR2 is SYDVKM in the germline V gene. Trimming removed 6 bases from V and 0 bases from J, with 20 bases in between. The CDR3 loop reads CASSLDLKGLANYGYTF. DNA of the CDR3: TGTGCCAGCAGCCTTGACTTAAAAGGACTAGCTAACTATGGCTACACCTTC.

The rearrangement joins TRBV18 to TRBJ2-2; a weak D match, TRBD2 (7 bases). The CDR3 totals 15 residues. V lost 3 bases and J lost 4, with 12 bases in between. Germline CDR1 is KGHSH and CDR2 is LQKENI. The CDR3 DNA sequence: TGTGCCAGCTCACCGGGAGGGGGTCGCACCGGGGAGCTGTTTTTT. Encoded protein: CASSPGGGRTGELFF. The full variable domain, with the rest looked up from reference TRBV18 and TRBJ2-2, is NAGVMQNPRHLVRRRGQEARLRCSPMKGHSHVYWYRQLPEEGLKFMVYLQKENIIDESGMPKERFSAEFPKEGPSILRIQQVVRGDSAAYFCASSPGGGRTGELFFGEGSRLTVL.

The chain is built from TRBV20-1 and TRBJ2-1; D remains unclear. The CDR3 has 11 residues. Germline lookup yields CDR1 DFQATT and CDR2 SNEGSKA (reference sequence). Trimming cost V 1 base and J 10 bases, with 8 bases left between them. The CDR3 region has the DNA TGCAGTGCTAGAGGAGTACGGGAGCAGTTCTTC. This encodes CSARGVREQFF.

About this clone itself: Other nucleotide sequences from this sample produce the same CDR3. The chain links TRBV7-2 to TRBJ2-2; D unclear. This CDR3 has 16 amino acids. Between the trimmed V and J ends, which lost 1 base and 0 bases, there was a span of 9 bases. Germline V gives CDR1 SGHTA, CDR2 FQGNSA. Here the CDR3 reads CASSLVGGANTGELFF. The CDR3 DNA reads TGTGCCAGCAGCTTAGTCGGCGGAGCGAACACCGGGGAGCTGTTTTTT.

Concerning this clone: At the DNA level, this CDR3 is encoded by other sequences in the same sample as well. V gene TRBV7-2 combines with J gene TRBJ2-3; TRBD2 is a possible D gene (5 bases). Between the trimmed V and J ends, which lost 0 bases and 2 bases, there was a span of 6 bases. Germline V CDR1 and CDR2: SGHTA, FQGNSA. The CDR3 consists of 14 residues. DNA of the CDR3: TGTGCCAGCAGCTTAGCGGGAGTCACAGATACGCAGTATTTT. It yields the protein CASSLAGVTDTQYF.

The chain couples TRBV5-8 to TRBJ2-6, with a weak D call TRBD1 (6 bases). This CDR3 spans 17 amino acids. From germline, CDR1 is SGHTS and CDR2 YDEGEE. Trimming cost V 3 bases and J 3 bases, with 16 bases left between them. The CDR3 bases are TGTGCCAGCAGCTCTCACAGGGTAGGAGATGGGGCCAACGTCCTGACTTTC. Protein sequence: CASSSHRVGDGANVLTF.

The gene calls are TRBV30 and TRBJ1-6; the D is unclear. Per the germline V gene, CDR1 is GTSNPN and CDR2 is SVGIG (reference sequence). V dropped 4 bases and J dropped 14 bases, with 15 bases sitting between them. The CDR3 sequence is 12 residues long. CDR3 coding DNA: TGTGCCTGGACCTCGACGAGGCAAACCCTCCACTTT. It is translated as CAWTSTRQTLHF. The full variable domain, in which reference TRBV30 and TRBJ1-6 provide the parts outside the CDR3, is SQTIHQWPATLVQPVGSPLSLECTVEGTSNPNLYWYRQAAGRGLQLLFYSVGIGQISSEVPQNLSASRPQDRQFILSSKKLLLSDSGFYLCAWTSTRQTLHFGNGTRLTVT.

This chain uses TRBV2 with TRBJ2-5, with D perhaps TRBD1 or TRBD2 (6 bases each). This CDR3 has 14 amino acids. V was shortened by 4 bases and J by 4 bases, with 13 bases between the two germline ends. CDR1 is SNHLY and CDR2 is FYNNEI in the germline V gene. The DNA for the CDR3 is TGTGCCAGCAGTGGGACAGCCGGGGGAGAGACCCAGTACTTC. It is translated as CASSGTAGGETQYF.

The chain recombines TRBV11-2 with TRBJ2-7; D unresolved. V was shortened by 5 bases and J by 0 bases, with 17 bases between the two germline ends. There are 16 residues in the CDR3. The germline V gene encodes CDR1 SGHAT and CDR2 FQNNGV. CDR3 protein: CASSRPGTRSSYEQYF. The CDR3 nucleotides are TGTGCCAGCAGCCGTCCCGGTACCAGGAGCTCCTACGAGCAGTACTTC.

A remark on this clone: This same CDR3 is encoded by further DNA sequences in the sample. CDR3 sequence (DNA): TGCGCCAGCAGCCTACAGGGTAACACTGAAGCTTTCTTT. Translating it yields CASSLQGNTEAFF. The V and J genes are TRBV5-1 and TRBJ1-1; possible D gene TRBD1, 6 bases. The CDR3 is made up of 13 amino acids. Germline lookup yields CDR1 SGHRS and CDR2 YFSETQ. V gave up 4 bases and J gave up 2 bases, with 9 bases separating them.

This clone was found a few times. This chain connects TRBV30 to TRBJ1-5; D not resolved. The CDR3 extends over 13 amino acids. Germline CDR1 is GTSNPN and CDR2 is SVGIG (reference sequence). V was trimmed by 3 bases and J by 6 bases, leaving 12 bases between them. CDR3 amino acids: CAWSMERSQPQHF. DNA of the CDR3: TGTGCCTGGAGCATGGAGCGTTCTCAGCCCCAGCATTTT.

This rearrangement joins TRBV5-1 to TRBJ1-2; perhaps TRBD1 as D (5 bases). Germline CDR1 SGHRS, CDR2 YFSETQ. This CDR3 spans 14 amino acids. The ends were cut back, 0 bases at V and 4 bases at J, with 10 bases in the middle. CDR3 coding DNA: TGCGCCAGCAGCTTGGTGGGGGAGGCCTATGGCTACACCTTC. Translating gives CASSLVGEAYGYTF. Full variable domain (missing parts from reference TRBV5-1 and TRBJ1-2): KAGVTQTPRYLIKTRGQQVTLSCSPISGHRSVSWYQQTPGQGLQFLFEYFSETQRNKGNFPGRFSGRQFSNSRSEMNVSTLELGDSALYLCASSLVGEAYGYTFGSGTRLTVV.

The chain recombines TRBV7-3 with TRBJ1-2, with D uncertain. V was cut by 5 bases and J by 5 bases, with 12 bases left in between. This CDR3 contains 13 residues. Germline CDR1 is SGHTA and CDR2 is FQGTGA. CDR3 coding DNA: TGTGCCAGCAGCACGCGGGAAGGGTATGGCTACACCTTC. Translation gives CASSTREGYGYTF.

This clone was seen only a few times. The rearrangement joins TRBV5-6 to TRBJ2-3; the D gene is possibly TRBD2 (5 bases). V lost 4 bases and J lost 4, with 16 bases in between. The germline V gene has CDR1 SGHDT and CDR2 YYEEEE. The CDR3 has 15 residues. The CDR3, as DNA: TGTGCCAGCAGCCGCCTAAGCCCCGGGGCAGATACGCAGTATTTT. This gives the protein CASSRLSPGADTQYF.